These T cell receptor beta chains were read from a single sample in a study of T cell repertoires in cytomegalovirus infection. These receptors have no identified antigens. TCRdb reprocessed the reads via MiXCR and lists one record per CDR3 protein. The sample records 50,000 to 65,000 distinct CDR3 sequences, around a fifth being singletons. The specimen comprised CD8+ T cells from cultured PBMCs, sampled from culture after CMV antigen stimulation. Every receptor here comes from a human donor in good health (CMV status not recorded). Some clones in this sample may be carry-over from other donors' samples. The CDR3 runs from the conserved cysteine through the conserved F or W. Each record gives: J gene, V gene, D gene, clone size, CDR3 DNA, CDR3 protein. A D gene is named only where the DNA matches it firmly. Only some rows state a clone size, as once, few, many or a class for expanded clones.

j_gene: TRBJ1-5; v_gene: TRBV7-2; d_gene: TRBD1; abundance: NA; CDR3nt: TGTGCCAGCGCAACAGGGGCAGGGCAGCCCCAGCATTTT; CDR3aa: CASATGAGQPQHF
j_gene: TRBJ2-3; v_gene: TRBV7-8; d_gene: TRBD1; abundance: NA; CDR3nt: TGTGCCAGCAGGGACAGGGAGAGGGGGATTAGGACAGATACGCAGTATTTT; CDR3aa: CASRDRERGIRTDTQYF
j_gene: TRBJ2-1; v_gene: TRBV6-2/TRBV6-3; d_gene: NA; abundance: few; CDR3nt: TGTGCCACCAAGACAGAGTACTCCTACAATGAGCAGTTCTTC; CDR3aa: CATKTEYSYNEQFF
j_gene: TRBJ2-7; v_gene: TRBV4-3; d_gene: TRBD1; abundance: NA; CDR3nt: TGCGCCAGCAGCTTGAGACAGGGGCTTAACGAGCAGTACTTC; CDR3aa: CASSLRQGLNEQYF
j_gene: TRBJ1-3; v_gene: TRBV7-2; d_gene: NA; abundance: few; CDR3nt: TGTGCCAGCAGTTCGATCTCTGGAAACACCATATATTTT; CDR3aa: CASSSISGNTIYF
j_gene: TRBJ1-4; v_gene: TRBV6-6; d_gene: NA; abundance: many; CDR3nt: TGTGCCAGCAGTAACCGGAAGATTGGGGAAAAACTGTTTTTT; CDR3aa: CASSNRKIGEKLFF
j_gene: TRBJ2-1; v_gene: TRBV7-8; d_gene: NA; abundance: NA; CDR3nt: TGTGCCAGCAGGAAGAAAGGGGGGCGAGAACCCTACAATGAGCAGTTCTTC; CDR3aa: CASRKKGGREPYNEQFF
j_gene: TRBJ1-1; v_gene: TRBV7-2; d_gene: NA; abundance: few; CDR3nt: TGTGCCAGCAGCTTGGGTGGGGGGCTTTACACTGAAGCTTTCTTT; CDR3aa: CASSLGGGLYTEAFF
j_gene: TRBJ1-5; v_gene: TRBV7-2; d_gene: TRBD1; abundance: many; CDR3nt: TGTGCCAGCAGCTTAGGAGGGACAGAATTCAATCAGCCCCAGCATTTT; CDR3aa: CASSLGGTEFNQPQHF
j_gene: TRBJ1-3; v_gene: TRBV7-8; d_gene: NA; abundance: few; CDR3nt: TGTGCCAGCACCGGGATCTGGGGGGCAAACTCTGGAAACACCATATATTTT; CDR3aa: CASTGIWGANSGNTIYF
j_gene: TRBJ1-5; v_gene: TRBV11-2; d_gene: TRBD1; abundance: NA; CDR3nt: TGTGCCAGCAGCGGCGGGACAGGGGTTCAGCCCCAGCATTTT; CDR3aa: CASSGGTGVQPQHF
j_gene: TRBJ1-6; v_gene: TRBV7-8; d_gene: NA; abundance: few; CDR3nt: TGTGCCAGCAGCTTAATGAGCCGGCAGAACTATAATTCACCCCTCCACTTT; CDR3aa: CASSLMSRQNYNSPLHF
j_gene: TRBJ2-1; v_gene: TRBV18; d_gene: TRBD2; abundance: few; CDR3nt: TGTGCCAGCTCACCACCTCCGACTAGCGCCTTTCACTATGAGCAGTTCTTC; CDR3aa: CASSPPPTSAFHYEQFF
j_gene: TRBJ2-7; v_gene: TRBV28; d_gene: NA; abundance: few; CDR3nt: TGTGCCAGCAGTTTCTCCCTGCGAGTCAACAGGTACGAGCAGTACTTC; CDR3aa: CASSFSLRVNRYEQYF
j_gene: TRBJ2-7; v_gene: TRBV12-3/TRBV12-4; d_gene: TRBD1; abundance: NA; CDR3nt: TGTGCCAGCAGTTGGGGACAGGGGGACTACGAGCAGTACTTC; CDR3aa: CASSWGQGDYEQYF
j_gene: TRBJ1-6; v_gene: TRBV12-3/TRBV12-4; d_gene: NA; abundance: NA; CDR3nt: TGTGCCAGCAGTTTGCGGACTAATTCACCCCTCCACTTT; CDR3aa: CASSLRTNSPLHF
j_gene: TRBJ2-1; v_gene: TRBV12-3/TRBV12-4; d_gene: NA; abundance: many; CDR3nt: TGTGCCAGCAGTTTTAGTTTTTCGGGTGGACATTTACCCTACAATGAGCAGTTCTTC; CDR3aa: CASSFSFSGGHLPYNEQFF
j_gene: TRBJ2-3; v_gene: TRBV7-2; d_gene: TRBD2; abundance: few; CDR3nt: TGTGCCAGCAGCTTATACGGGGGGGCATCAGATACGCAGTATTTT; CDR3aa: CASSLYGGASDTQYF
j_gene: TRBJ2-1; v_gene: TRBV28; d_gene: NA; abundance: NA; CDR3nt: TGTGCCAGCAGTAACCCCGGGACGGTCTACAATGAGCAGTTCTTC; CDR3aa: CASSNPGTVYNEQFF
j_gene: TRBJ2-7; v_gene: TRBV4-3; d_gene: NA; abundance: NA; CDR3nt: TGCGCCAGCAGCCAAGAGTGGGGAGGGGGACGGGGCGCCTACGAGCAGTACTTC; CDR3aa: CASSQEWGGGRGAYEQYF
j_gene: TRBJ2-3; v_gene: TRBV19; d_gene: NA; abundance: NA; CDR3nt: TGTGCCAGTAGTTCAGGCGGAGTCCGCACAGATACGCAGTATTTT; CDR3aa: CASSSGGVRTDTQYF
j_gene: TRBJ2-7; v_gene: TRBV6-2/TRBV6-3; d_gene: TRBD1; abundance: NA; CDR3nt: TGTGCCAGCAGTTACCGGACAGGGGGCGACGAGCAGTACTTC; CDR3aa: CASSYRTGGDEQYF
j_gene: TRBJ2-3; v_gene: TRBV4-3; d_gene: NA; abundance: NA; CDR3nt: TGCGCCAGCAGCCAAGCTCCGATTTCAAGCACAGATACGCAGTATTTT; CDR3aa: CASSQAPISSTDTQYF
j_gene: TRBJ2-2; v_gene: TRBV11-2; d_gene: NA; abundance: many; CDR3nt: TGTGCCAGCAGCTTAGGAGGGGTTGGCACCGGGGAGCTGTTTTTT; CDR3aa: CASSLGGVGTGELFF
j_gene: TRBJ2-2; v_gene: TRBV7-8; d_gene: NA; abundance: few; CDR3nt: TGTGCCAGCAGCTTCCGCCTGATAACAGAAGACGCGAACACCGGGGAGCTGTTTTTT; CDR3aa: CASSFRLITEDANTGELFF
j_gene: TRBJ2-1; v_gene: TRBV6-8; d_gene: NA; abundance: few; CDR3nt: TGTGCCAGCAGCCACCGGGACCTCAGTGGCGATGAGCAGTTCTTC; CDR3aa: CASSHRDLSGDEQFF
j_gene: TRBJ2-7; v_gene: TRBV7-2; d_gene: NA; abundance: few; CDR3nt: TGTGCCAGCAGCTTAGATAGCAGGCTCGAGCAGTACTTC; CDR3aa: CASSLDSRLEQYF